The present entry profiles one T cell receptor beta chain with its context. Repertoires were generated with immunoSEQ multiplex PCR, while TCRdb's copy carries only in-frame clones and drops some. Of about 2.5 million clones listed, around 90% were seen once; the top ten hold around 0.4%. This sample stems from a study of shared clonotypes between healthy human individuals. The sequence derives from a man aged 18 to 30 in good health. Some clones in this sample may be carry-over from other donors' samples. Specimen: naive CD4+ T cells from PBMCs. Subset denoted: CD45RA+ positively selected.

DNA for the CDR3: TGCGCCAGCAGCTCACCCACAAAGGGATCAGATACGCAGTATTTT. It yields the protein CASSSPTKGSDTQYF. J is TRBJ2-3 and V is TRBV5-1; D uncertain. V was cut by 3 bases and J by 4 bases, with 15 bases left in between. CDR3 length equals 15 residues. The germline V gene has CDR1 SGHRS and CDR2 YFSETQ. The variable domain in full, with the rest retrieved from reference TRBV5-1 and TRBJ2-3, is KAGVTQTPRYLIKTRGQQVTLSCSPISGHRSVSWYQQTPGQGLQFLFEYFSETQRNKGNFPGRFSGRQFSNSRSEMNVSTLELGDSALYLCASSSPTKGSDTQYFGPGTRLTVL.